The table lists the clone carrying this T cell receptor (beta chain) with a few counts. The sample belongs to a study of T cells in Graves' hyperthyroidism and ophthalmopathy. Using RNA transcripts as the source, TCR beta CDR3 regions were amplified. RT-PCR in the first round (using the HTBI primer set) targeted the TCR CDR3. TCRdb processed the multiplex PCR reads anew with MiXCR; each CDR3 protein has one entry. Of hundreds of thousands of distinct CDR3 sequences in the sample, more than 14% were seen once. Between the trimmed V and J ends, which lost 6 bases and 8 bases, there was a span of 19 bases. The V gene's germline CDR1 is DFQATT and CDR2 SNEGSKA (reference sequence). This CDR3 is built from 14 residues.

This TCR was sampled from a woman in her forties or fifties with Graves' ophthalmopathy. The gene calls are TRBV20-1 and TRBJ1-4, with D maybe TRBD1 (6 bases). Source material: blood. The CDR3 DNA is TGCAGTGCAATGACAGGTTTAGGGATGGAAAAACTGTTTTTT. It translates to CSAMTGLGMEKLFF.